This T cell receptor (beta chain) was captured by sequencing in a study of breast tumors, draining lymph nodes, adjacent tissues. Study-wide results and limits: Tumors had less TCR diversity than lymph nodes, more than nontumor tissue. That most tumor T cells come from lymph nodes remained unproven. Compared with basal-like, luminal-like tumors shared significantly more repertoire with nontumor tissue.

A note on this clonotype: No antigen is known for it. The CDR3 end shows no conserved phenylalanine or tryptophan, and so a read error is likely.

Samples came from axillary lymph nodes draining the breast cancer. TCRdb re-called the multiplex PCR reads through MiXCR, storing one row per CDR3 protein. This sample has 200,000 or so distinct CDR3 sequences; around 33% occur once, and the top ten carry around 4.4%. This CDR3 is 13 amino acids long. V dropped 4 bases and J dropped 6 bases, with 12 bases sitting between them. The TCR sequence derives from a female donor with breast cancer. Some clones in this sample may be carry-over from other donors' samples. The sample comprised axillary lymph node tissue. The chain couples TRBV12-3 or TRBV12-4 to TRBJ1-1, with D possibly matching TRBD1 (5 bases). The CDR3 nucleotides are TGTGCCAGCAGTTCGGGACCTTTTGCTGAAGCTTTCCTT. Translation gives CASSSGPFAEAFL.